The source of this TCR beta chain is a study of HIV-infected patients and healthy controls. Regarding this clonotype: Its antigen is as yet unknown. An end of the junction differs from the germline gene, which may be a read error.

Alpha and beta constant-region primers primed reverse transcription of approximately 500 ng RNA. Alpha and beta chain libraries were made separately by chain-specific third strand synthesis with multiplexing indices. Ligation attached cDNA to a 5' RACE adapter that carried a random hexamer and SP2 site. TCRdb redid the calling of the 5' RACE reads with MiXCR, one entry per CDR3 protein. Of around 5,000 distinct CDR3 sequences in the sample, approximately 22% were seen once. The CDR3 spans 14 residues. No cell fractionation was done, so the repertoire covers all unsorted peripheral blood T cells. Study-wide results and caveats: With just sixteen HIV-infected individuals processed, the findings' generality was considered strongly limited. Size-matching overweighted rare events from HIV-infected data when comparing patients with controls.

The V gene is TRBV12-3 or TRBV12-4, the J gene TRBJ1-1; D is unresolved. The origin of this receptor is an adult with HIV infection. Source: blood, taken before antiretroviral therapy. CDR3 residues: CASRFSGQNTEAFF. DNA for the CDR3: TGTGCGAGCAGATTCTCGGGCCAGAACACTGAAGCTTTCTTT.